The rows below give T cell receptor beta chains drawn from one sample of a study of OX40 agonist ivuxolimab in advanced cancers. The table came from immunoSEQ multiplex PCR; TCRdb's copy has only in-frame clones and leaves some out. This sample has about 40,000 clones, with roughly 83% found just once. Sequenced material: CD4+ or CD8+ T cells sorted from blood, taken in a trial of the OX40 agonist ivuxolimab. The receptor source for this set is an adult with an advanced solid tumor such as melanoma, head and neck, liver or kidney cancer. CDR3s include the opening cysteine and the closing phenylalanine or tryptophan. D genes are given only for firm matches. For some rows the clone size is stated as once, few or many, or as a class when expanded; others skip it.

>TRBV28|.|.|TRBJ1-1
CVVIGPEAFF
TGTGTAGTCATCGGACCTGAAGCTTTCTTT
>TRBV28|TRBD2|.|TRBJ2-2
CASSLWSGSPSDTGELFF
TGTGCCAGCAGTTTATGGAGCGGGAGCCCCTCGGACACCGGGGAGCTGTTTTTT
>TRBV5-4|.|.|TRBJ1-2
CASSLGDRGPYGYTF
TGTGCCAGCAGCTTGGGGGACCGGGGACCCTATGGCTACACCTTC
>TRBV7-3|TRBD1|.|TRBJ2-2
CASTIGGQGIGELFF
TGTGCCAGCACCATCGGGGGACAGGGTATCGGGGAGCTGTTTTTT
>TRBV19|.|few|TRBJ1-2
CASSIDGTYGYTF
TGTGCCAGTAGTATAGACGGGACCTATGGCTACACCTTC
>TRBV6-6|.|.|TRBJ1-2
CASSIGGVLSYGYTF
TGTGCCAGCAGCATCGGGGGGGTGCTATCCTATGGCTACACCTTC
>TRBV30|.|.|TRBJ2-2
CAWRPPWTDTGELFF
TGTGCCTGGAGACCCCCTTGGACAGACACCGGGGAGCTGTTTTTT
>TRBV30|TRBD2|.|TRBJ2-5
CAWRSSGGGQETQYF
TGTGCCTGGAGGTCTAGCGGGGGGGGACAAGAGACCCAGTACTTC
>TRBV7-9|.|.|TRBJ1-4
CASSLPATNEKLFF
TGTGCCAGCAGCTTACCTGCAACTAATGAAAAACTGTTTTTT
>TRBV30|.|few|TRBJ1-5
CAWSGQGGRQPQHF
TGTGCCTGGAGTGGGCAGGGAGGTCGGCAGCCCCAGCATTTT
>TRBV7-9|TRBD1|.|TRBJ2-1
CASSAPGTGGNEQFF
TGTGCCAGCAGCGCTCCCGGGACAGGGGGCAATGAGCAGTTCTTC
>TRBV10-3|.|once|TRBJ1-5
CAIKSTENSNQPQHF
TGTGCCATCAAATCGACAGAGAATAGCAATCAGCCCCAGCATTTT
>TRBV28|TRBD1|.|TRBJ2-3
CASRGTGTSSTDTQYF
TGTGCCAGCAGGGGGACAGGTACTTCGAGCACAGATACGCAGTATTTT
>TRBV6-5|TRBD2|once|TRBJ2-6
CASRIAGPGANVLTF
TGTGCCAGCCGTATAGCGGGCCCTGGGGCCAACGTCCTGACTTTC
>TRBV5-4|.|.|TRBJ2-7
CASSPGQGGYEQYF
TGTGCCAGCAGCCCTGGTCAGGGGGGATACGAGCAGTACTTC
>TRBV5-5|.|.|TRBJ2-1
CASSPPRGDEQFF
TGTGCCAGCAGCCCGCCCAGGGGAGATGAGCAGTTCTTC
>TRBV27|.|few|TRBJ2-3
CASSSPTSGLVDTQYF
TGTGCCAGCAGTTCCCCGACTAGTGGGTTGGTAGATACGCAGTATTTT
>TRBV7-3|.|medium-sized|TRBJ2-2
CASSSHSGQDGELFF
TGTGCCAGCAGCTCCCACTCGGGGCAGGACGGGGAGCTGTTTTTT
>TRBV5-4|.|once|TRBJ2-5
CASSLNTETQYF
TGTGCCAGCAGCTTAAATACAGAGACCCAGTACTTC
>TRBV28|TRBD2|.|TRBJ2-7
CASKRGVSFSSYEQYF
TGTGCCAGCAAGCGGGGGGTCTCTTTCAGCTCCTACGAGCAGTACTTC
>TRBV7-2|TRBD2|.|TRBJ2-5
CASSSNRLAGPQETQYF
TGTGCCAGCAGTTCCAACCGACTAGCGGGACCCCAAGAGACCCAGTACTTC
>TRBV28|.|.|TRBJ1-4
CASSTGLILFF
TGTGCCAGCAGTACGGGCCTTATACTGTTTTTT
>TRBV9|.|medium-sized|TRBJ2-3
CASSSATFGDTQYF
TGTGCCAGCAGCTCCGCGACCTTCGGGGATACGCAGTATTTT
>TRBV27|TRBD2|.|TRBJ2-1
CASTLAGNNEQFF
TGTGCCAGCACCCTAGCGGGAAATAATGAGCAGTTCTTC
>TRBV6-1|TRBD1|.|TRBJ1-2
CASSEAILTGINYGYTF
TGTGCCAGCAGTGAAGCCATTTTGACAGGGATTAACTATGGCTACACCTTC
>TRBV9|TRBD2|.|TRBJ2-7
CASSVERDGTYEQYF
TGTGCCAGCAGCGTAGAGCGGGACGGTACCTACGAGCAGTACTTC
>TRBV7-9|.|.|TRBJ2-7
CASTSVDLPLGEQYF
TGTGCCAGCACCTCGGTGGACTTGCCTTTAGGGGAGCAGTACTTC
>TRBV27|TRBD1|.|TRBJ2-1
CASSPGTGFYNEQFF
TGTGCCAGCAGTCCTGGGACAGGGTTTTACAATGAGCAGTTCTTC
>TRBV4-1|TRBD1|.|TRBJ1-2
CASSQDKQGYGYTF
TGCGCCAGCAGCCAAGACAAACAGGGGTATGGCTACACCTTC
>TRBV9|.|.|TRBJ2-7
CASSVGGGTEQYF
TGTGCCAGCAGCGTAGGAGGGGGAACCGAGCAGTACTTC
>TRBV2|.|.|TRBJ2-7
CASSPNSYPKDEQYF
TGTGCCAGCAGCCCAAACAGCTACCCCAAGGACGAGCAGTACTTC
>TRBV7-6|TRBD1|.|TRBJ1-2
CASSLEPGTGHGYTF
TGTGCCAGCAGCTTAGAGCCCGGGACAGGGCATGGCTACACCTTC
>TRBV5-1|.|once|TRBJ1-1
CASSLAWGDSGSEAFF
TGCGCCAGCAGCTTGGCCTGGGGGGACTCCGGAAGTGAAGCTTTCTTT
>TRBV9|.|.|TRBJ2-7
CASSARDSSYEQYF
TGTGCCAGCAGCGCCCGGGACTCCTCCTACGAGCAGTACTTC
>TRBV6-5|.|few|TRBJ2-7
CASSQRTSSSYEQYF
TGTGCCAGCAGCCAAAGGACATCGAGCTCCTACGAGCAGTACTTC
>TRBV5-4|.|few|TRBJ1-1
CASSLDRVEAFF
TGTGCCAGCAGCTTGGACAGGGTTGAAGCTTTCTTT
>TRBV19|.|.|TRBJ1-5
CASSMMRPIKNQPQHF
TGTGCCAGTAGTATGATGAGGCCGATTAAGAATCAGCCCCAGCATTTT
>TRBV2|.|once|TRBJ1-6
CASSEAGVGNSPLHF
TGTGCCAGCAGTGAAGCGGGGGTAGGTAATTCACCCCTCCACTTT
>TRBV9|.|.|TRBJ2-1
CASSVEEKGNEQFF
TGTGCCAGCAGCGTAGAGGAAAAGGGGAATGAGCAGTTCTTC
>TRBV9|.|.|TRBJ1-4
CASSVGGTLGEKLFF
TGTGCCAGCAGCGTAGGGGGAACTTTAGGTGAAAAACTGTTTTTT
>TRBV6-5|.|.|TRBJ2-7
CASRDTYEQYF
TGTGCCAGCAGGGACACCTACGAGCAGTACTTC
>TRBV4-1|.|.|TRBJ2-1
CASSRGESSYNEQFF
TGCGCCAGCAGCCGGGGGGAGAGCTCCTACAATGAGCAGTTCTTC
>TRBV19|.|.|TRBJ2-7
CASSIGGGRYEQYF
TGTGCCAGTAGTATCGGCGGCGGGCGGTACGAGCAGTACTTC
>TRBV5-1|TRBD1|.|TRBJ2-7
CASSLDRAYEQYF
TGCGCCAGCAGCCTGGACAGGGCCTACGAGCAGTACTTC
>TRBV7-6|.|.|TRBJ2-7
CASSKDPMAYEQYF
TGTGCCAGCAGCAAGGACCCCATGGCCTACGAGCAGTACTTC
>TRBV30|.|.|TRBJ1-6
CAWSPLRQGGNSPLHF
TGTGCCTGGAGTCCACTCCGCCAAGGGGGGAATTCACCCCTCCACTTT
>TRBV6-5|TRBD1|.|TRBJ1-5
CASRTGEGASQPQHF
TGTGCCAGCAGGACGGGGGAGGGGGCAAGTCAGCCCCAGCATTTT
>TRBV7-9|.|once|TRBJ2-1
CASSQGSPPNEQFF
TGTGCCAGCAGCCAGGGGAGCCCGCCCAATGAGCAGTTCTTC
>TRBV5-4|.|.|TRBJ2-5
CASSLAPGPTPQYF
TGTGCCAGCAGCTTGGCCCCGGGACCAACCCCCCAGTACTTC
>TRBV19|.|medium-sized|TRBJ2-1
CASSSGTPHAYNEQFF
TGTGCCAGTAGTAGCGGGACCCCCCACGCCTACAATGAGCAGTTCTTC
>TRBV27|TRBD1|.|TRBJ1-1
CASSTTGRTEAFF
TGTGCCAGCAGTACGACAGGGAGGACTGAAGCTTTCTTT
>TRBV6-5|.|.|TRBJ1-2
CASSNHEAPYYGYTF
TGTGCCAGCAGCAACCATGAGGCACCTTACTATGGCTACACCTTC
>TRBV29-1|.|medium-sized|TRBJ2-7
CSVEDVRDTGSYEQYF
TGCAGCGTTGAAGACGTGCGGGATACAGGGTCCTACGAGCAGTACTTC
>TRBV28|TRBD1|medium-sized|TRBJ1-1
CASSVRGQGDMNTEAFF
TGTGCCAGCAGTGTTAGGGGACAGGGCGACATGAACACTGAAGCTTTCTTT
>TRBV9|TRBD2|.|TRBJ2-7
CASSVGTSGYEQYF
TGTGCCAGCAGCGTAGGGACTAGCGGGTACGAGCAGTACTTC
>TRBV11-2|TRBD1|.|TRBJ2-7
CASSPGTGFYEQYF
TGTGCCAGCAGCCCCGGGACAGGGTTCTACGAGCAGTACTTC
>TRBV9|TRBD2|.|TRBJ2-7
CASSVEGAGGPADEQYF
TGTGCCAGCAGCGTAGAAGGGGCGGGAGGTCCAGCCGACGAGCAGTACTTC
>TRBV6-1|TRBD2|.|TRBJ2-7
CASRGGVSYEQYF
TGTGCCAGCAGGGGGGGGGTATCCTACGAGCAGTACTTC